Included here is one T cell receptor (beta chain) sequence, with context. Its antigen specificity is not known. No much larger clone exists at a distance of one base, and base qualities are not known. The immunoSEQ Assay, a bias-controlled multiplex PCR, was used to amplify TCRbeta CDR3 regions from genomic DNA. The study's processing was this. Nucleated cell counts per sample were estimated from amplification of reference gene primers within the assay. To quantify the absolute abundance of each unique TCRbeta CDR3 rearrangement, sequence reads were collapsed and filtered. For each sample, productive Simpson clonality was calculated by taking the square root of Simpson's diversity index across productive rearrangements. TCRdb stores this immuneACCESS table with in-frame sequences only. Part of the clones is absent; in the studies checked, under half of the shortfall reflects unresolved V genes, and no reason is known for the rest. V, J and clone size derive from that table, while D and trimming were established from the DNA sequence. In this sample the table shows fewer than 150,000 clones, approximately 80% of which occur a single time. The leading ten clones occupy 5.5% to 7% of the sample.

From the germline V gene, CDR1 is SGDLS and CDR2 is YYNGEE. Trimming leaves V shorter by 0 bases and J shorter by 1 base, with the junction holding 9 bases beyond the gene matches. Inclusive of the bounding cysteine and phenylalanine, the CDR3 is 19 residues long. Solely the CDR3 DNA is kept, with 57 bases framed from the first base. The data were taken from a study of blood T cell repertoires in COVID-19 (TCRdb year 2020). Concerning the study at large: Collaborator samples came from the United States, Italy and Spain and covered acute and convalescent phases of COVID-19. The material from the prospective study consisted of cDNA or gDNA derived from T cells, B-cell-depleted T cells, or PBMCs. Deeply sampled blood TCRbeta repertoires from subjects exposed to, actively infected with, or recovered from COVID-19 were included in the dataset. The repertoires were released in a freely available public database intended as a resource for research on the immune response to SARS-CoV-2. The samples were drawn from two sources: the first 160 participants of the ongoing ImmuneRACE study, and over 950 subjects contributed by 6 global collaborators. Sample metadata almost always included a de-identified subject ID, COVID-19 status, age in years and sex. Where HLA class I and class II types were available, the types were taken from metadata supplied by the sample provider, not from assay-based typing. General conclusions and limits of the study: Clinical and demographic metadata were provided uncurated, with the amount varying by source and participant.

The collaborating institutions used their own protocols to collect whole blood in K2EDTA tubes. For TCRbeta analysis, collaborators shipped samples in one of three forms: frozen whole blood, isolated PBMCs, or DNA extracted from either of those sample types. This sequence uses TRBV9 and TRBJ2-6, and 8 junctional nucleotides match TRBD1. The specimen was peripheral blood. The TCR originated in a human donor in a cohort sampled during active COVID-19. The DNA sequence is as follows: TGTGCCAGCAGCGTAGGTGGGAGACAGGGGAGATCTGGGGCCAACGTCCTGACTTTC. The translation is CASSVGGRQGRSGANVLTF.